Each of the 24 T cell receptor beta chains below was sequenced from the same sample in a study of patients and donors after allogeneic stem cell transplantation. From the RT-PCR reads, TCRdb called clonotypes with MiXCR, one entry per CDR3 protein. The sample carries 800,000 to 1,000,000 distinct CDR3 sequences, roughly 18% recorded once. Sequencing was performed on blood, either unsorted or a sorted T cell fraction (not recorded which). These receptors all stem from a human donor who was either an allogeneic HSCT recipient or a stem cell or donor lymphocyte infusion donor (not recorded which). It is not recorded whose cells these are; they may come from a transplant donor.

The chain has TRBV11-3 and TRBJ2-1; the D gene could be TRBD1 or TRBD2 (5 bases each). Germline V lookup: CDR1 SGHNT, CDR2 YENEEA. CDR3 length: 13 residues. Trimming shortened V by 11 bases and J by 5 bases, and 16 bases separated the two germline ends. Here the CDR3 reads CAGAEAKNNEQFF. CDR3 coding DNA: TGTGCCGGGGCGGAGGCGAAAAACAATGAGCAGTTCTTC.

This clonotype was seen ten or more times. This rearrangement joins TRBV12-3 or TRBV12-4 to TRBJ2-5; D is unclear. The CDR3 has 12 residues. Trimming shortened V by 0 bases and J by 4 bases, and 3 bases separated the two germline ends. The CDR3 DNA reads TGTGCCAGCAGTTTAGCGCGAGAGACCCAGTACTTC. Residues: CASSLARETQYF.

This clonotype was counted a few times. The rearrangement uses TRBV2 and TRBJ2-7; 10 nucleotides match TRBD2. CDR3 length: 14 residues. Trimming cost V 6 bases and J 2 bases; bases outside gene matches: 4. Germline V gives CDR1 SNHLY, CDR2 FYNNEI. The CDR3 DNA sequence: TGTGCCAGCAGAGGACTAGCGGCACCCTACGAGCAGTACTTC. This translates into CASRGLAAPYEQYF. The full variable domain, with the rest looked up from reference TRBV2 and TRBJ2-7, is EPEVTQTPSHQVTQMGQEVILRCVPISNHLYFYWYRQILGQKVEFLVSFYNNEISEKSEIFDDQFSVERPDGSNFTLKIRSTKLEDSAMYFCASRGLAAPYEQYFGPGTRLTVT.

This clonotype was picked up a small number of times. This chain links TRBV4-1 with TRBJ2-5; 8 nucleotides agree with TRBD1. With V trimmed by 1 base and J by 2 bases, 3 bases remained unmatched. The CDR3 contains 15 residues. Germline V CDR1 and CDR2: MGHRA, YSYEKL. The CDR3 bases are TGCGCCAGCAGCCAAGGACAGGGGTCACAAGAGACCCAGTACTTC. Amino acid sequence: CASSQGQGSQETQYF.

This clonotype was seen more than once but under ten times. This chain uses TRBV7-2 with TRBJ2-7; TRBD2 matches 7 bases. V lost 3 bases, J lost 3 bases, and 11 bases stayed unmatched. The CDR3 runs to 16 residues. The germline CDR1 and CDR2 sequences are SGHTA and FQGNSA. CDR3 bases: TGTGCCAGCAGCTTCTTCGGGGGAGGGGCGAGCTACGAGCAGTACTTC. Translated, it gives CASSFFGGGASYEQYF.

The chain combines TRBV29-1 with TRBJ2-7; 10 bases fit TRBD2. The CDR3 is 12 residues long. V gave up 6 bases and J gave up 7 bases; unmatched junction bases: 6. Germline assignment: CDR1 SQVTM and CDR2 ANQGSEA. The DNA for the CDR3 is TGCAGCGTGTCCGGACTAGCGGTGGAGCAGTACTTC. Its protein is CSVSGLAVEQYF.

J is TRBJ1-1 and V is TRBV18, with D possibly matching TRBD1 (5 bases). CDR1 and CDR2 from the germline V gene are KGHSH and LQKENI. V lost 3 bases to trimming and J lost 11 bases, with 13 bases between them. There are 12 residues in the CDR3. The CDR3 coding sequence is TGTGCCAGCTCACCGGGGGATGTGAAGGCTTTCTTT. Protein: CASSPGDVKAFF.

This clonotype has more than one count but fewer than ten. J is TRBJ2-1 and V is TRBV5-6; D is uncertain. The CDR3 runs to 14 residues. Germline CDR1 reads SGHDT; CDR2 reads YYEEEE. Trimming pared 4 bases from V and 8 bases from J, leaving 16 bases between. The CDR3 nucleotides read TGTGCCAGCAGCCCTGAGGCGCTTTTAGATGAGCAGTTCTTC. This sequence encodes CASSPEALLDEQFF.

This clonotype was counted between two and nine times. The chain joins TRBV9 to TRBJ2-2, with 8 bases lining up with TRBD1. CDR3 length equals 15 residues. Germline assignment: CDR1 SGDLS and CDR2 YYNGEE. V lost 5 bases and J lost 3; bases outside the gene matches: 6. This CDR3 is CASSGFRGHTGELFF. In DNA form, the CDR3 reads TGTGCCAGCAGTGGATTCAGGGGGCACACCGGGGAGCTGTTTTTT.

This rearrangement joins TRBV25-1 to TRBJ2-3; D call uncertain. V was cut by 4 bases and J by 0 bases, with 8 bases left in between. Germline V gene lookup returns CDR1 MGHDK and CDR2 SYGVNS. The CDR3 loop spans 14 amino acids. The CDR3 DNA reads as TGTGCCAGCAGTGGACGGATGAGCACAGATACGCAGTATTTT. Protein product: CASSGRMSTDTQYF.

This clonotype has just a few counts. V usage is TRBV12-3 or TRBV12-4 and J usage is TRBJ2-3; no definite D call. The CDR3 consists of 14 residues. The ends were cut back, 6 bases at V and 0 bases at J, with 10 bases in the middle. CDR3 sequence: CASSPRASTDTQYF. The CDR3 DNA follows: TGTGCCAGCAGCCCCCGGGCGAGCACAGATACGCAGTATTTT.

This rearrangement joins TRBV12-3 or TRBV12-4 to TRBJ2-6, with D unclear. V lost 5 bases, J lost 1 base, and 6 bases lay in between. This CDR3 is 14 amino acids long. The CDR3 spells CASSQRSGANVLTF. The CDR3 region has the DNA TGTGCCAGCAGTCAACGTTCTGGGGCCAACGTCCTGACTTTC.

This sequence joins TRBV7-9 and TRBJ2-1; 11 bases line up with TRBD2. V trimming: 6 bases; J trimming: 6 bases; junction bases outside the gene matches: 13. CDR1 and CDR2 (germline): SEHNR, FQNEAQ (reference sequence). This CDR3 region has 17 residues. CDR3: CASSGRVAGGPGNEQFF. CDR3 DNA: TGTGCCAGCAGTGGGAGGGTAGCGGGAGGGCCAGGCAATGAGCAGTTCTTC. Complete variable domain (other parts from reference TRBV7-9 and TRBJ2-1): DTGVSQNPRHKITKRGQNVTFRCDPISEHNRLYWYRQTLGQGPEFLTYFQNEAQLEKSRLLSDRFSAERPKGSFSTLEIQRTEQGDSAMYLCASSGRVAGGPGNEQFFGPGTRLTVL.

This clonotype was counted a few times. The chain couples TRBV15 to TRBJ1-2; D is unclear. From germline, CDR1 is LNHNV and CDR2 YYDKDF (reference sequence). This CDR3 contains 12 residues. Trimming left V 1 base short and J 2 bases short, with 2 bases between. CDR3 protein: CATSRANYGYTF. DNA for the CDR3: TGTGCCACCAGCAGAGCCAACTATGGCTACACCTTC.

The chain carries TRBV21-1 and TRBJ2-7; the table's D call TRBD1 went unverified against the DNA. TRBV21-1 is annotated as a pseudogene. CDR3 length: 17 amino acids. The CDR3 bases are TGTGCCAGCCCCTTGACCCAGGACAGCCCGCGACGCTACGAGCAGTACTTC. It codes for CASPLTQDSPRRYEQYF.

The chain recombines TRBV7-8 with TRBJ1-3, with D tentatively TRBD1 (5 bases). This CDR3 has 15 amino acids. In germline, CDR1 is SGHVS, CDR2 FQNEAQ. Trimming removed 5 bases from V and 4 bases from J, with 15 bases in between. DNA for the CDR3: TGTGCCAGCAGCCCCCTCGGGGCTGCGGGAAACACCATATATTTT. Its translation: CASSPLGAAGNTIYF.

This clonotype has a handful of counts. This chain connects TRBV6-1 to TRBJ1-5; D is unclear. The ends were cut back, 5 bases at V and 3 bases at J, with 14 bases in the middle. The CDR3 is 15 residues long. Germline loops: CDR1 MNHNS, CDR2 SASEGT. The CDR3 DNA reads as TGTGCCAGCAGTCCCCCGGGTAAGGCCAATCAGCCCCAGCATTTT. Residues: CASSPPGKANQPQHF.

The V call is TRBV9, the J call TRBJ2-7, with D possibly TRBD1 on 6 matching bases. Trimming removed 3 bases from V and 3 bases from J, with 16 bases in between. The CDR3 consists of 15 residues. CDR1 is SGDLS and CDR2 is YYNGEE in the germline V gene. The DNA of the CDR3 is TGTGCCAGCAGCGCAACCCCGGGACACCTCTACGAGCAGTACTTC. Residues: CASSATPGHLYEQYF.

The rearrangement links TRBV6-1 to TRBJ1-5; D is undetermined. Trimming left V 1 base short and J 4 bases short, with 14 bases between. The CDR3 runs 16 residues. Germline V gene sequence: CDR1 MNHNS, CDR2 SASEGT. The CDR3, as DNA: TGTGCCAGCAGTGAAGGTCAAGTGCCTGGGAATCAGCCCCAGCATTTT. It yields the protein CASSEGQVPGNQPQHF.

The rearrangement uses TRBV6-1 and TRBJ1-5, with TRBD1 identical over 7 bases. Germline V gene data show CDR1 as MNHNS and CDR2 as SASEGT. The CDR3 loop spans 15 amino acids. After removal of 7 bases from V and 3 bases from J, the junction contained 9 bases not matched to a gene. The CDR3 sequence is CASKQGRNFNQPQHF. The CDR3 DNA reads as TGTGCCAGCAAACAGGGGCGGAACTTCAATCAGCCCCAGCATTTT.

The chain is built from TRBV24-1 and TRBJ1-1; TRBD1 aligns across 7 bases. The J segment lost 1 base and the V segment lost 2 bases, leaving 6 bases of the junction unmatched. In germline, CDR1 is KGHDR, CDR2 SFDVKD. The CDR3 runs to 16 residues. CDR3 amino acids: CATSDYTGTANTEAFF. The CDR3 DNA sequence: TGTGCCACCAGTGATTACACCGGGACAGCGAACACTGAAGCTTTCTTT.

This clonotype was recorded a few times. V is TRBV20-1 and J is TRBJ2-4; 11 bases agree with TRBD2. The germline gives CDR1 DFQATT, CDR2 SNEGSKA (reference sequence). J was trimmed by 1 base and V by 0 bases; bases with no gene match: 8. The CDR3 runs to 18 residues. The CDR3 sequence is CSAREPSSGGWAKNIQYF. The CDR3 nucleotides are TGCAGTGCTAGAGAGCCGTCTAGCGGGGGGTGGGCCAAAAACATTCAGTACTTC.

The chain combines TRBV9 with TRBJ1-1; D unresolved. V dropped 5 bases and J dropped 4 bases, with 12 bases sitting between them. Germline values: CDR1 SGDLS, CDR2 YYNGEE. The CDR3 covers 13 residues. DNA for the CDR3: TGTGCCAGCAGAGAAGCATCGAGCACTGAAGCTTTCTTT. It translates to CASREASSTEAFF.

The sample holds a few counts of this clonotype. The CDR3 protein is CASSFGGFGVYNEQFF. CDR3 nucleotide sequence: TGCGCCAGCAGCTTTGGTGGATTCGGCGTCTACAATGAGCAGTTCTTC. The chain recombines TRBV5-1 with TRBJ2-1; D is uncertain. Trimming shortened V by 2 bases and J by 3 bases, and 15 bases separated the two germline ends. Per germline, CDR1 SGHRS and CDR2 YFSETQ. CDR3 length: 16 amino acids.